These 21 T cell receptor beta chains originate from one sample sequenced in a study of blood T cell repertoires in COVID-19. TCRdb's table, derived via immunoSEQ multiplex PCR, lists solely in-frame clones and lacks some. The sample carries about 240,000 clones, around 82% recorded once. Sequencing used peripheral blood. The origin of the receptors is a woman aged 70-85 years with acute or convalescent COVID-19.

The rearrangement links TRBV24-1 to TRBJ1-1; D is perhaps TRBD1 (6 bases). Deletions cut 5 bases from V and 3 bases from J, with 9 bases between. CDR3 length: 13 amino acids. Germline loops: CDR1 KGHDR, CDR2 SFDVKD. The CDR3 DNA sequence: TGTGCCACCAGTGGGACAGAGGACACTGAAGCTTTCTTT. Amino acid sequence: CATSGTEDTEAFF.

The chain recombines TRBV7-2 with TRBJ1-1; D remains ambiguous. The CDR3 has 11 residues. Germline values: CDR1 SGHTA, CDR2 FQGNSA. V was shortened by 7 bases and J by 7 bases, with 10 bases between the two germline ends. The CDR3: CASTPDIEAFF. The CDR3, as DNA: TGTGCCAGCACCCCTGACATTGAAGCTTTCTTT.

The V gene is TRBV6-6, the J gene TRBJ1-6, with TRBD1 identical over 9 bases. Germline trimming cut 7 bases from V and 9 bases from J; bases unmatched to any gene: 16. The CDR3 is 17 residues long. Germline V gene data show CDR1 as MNHNY and CDR2 as SVGAGI (reference sequence). CDR3 DNA: TGTGCCAGCACTCGGGGACAGGGCTTCATCAGCGGTTCACCCCTCCACTTT. Residues: CASTRGQGFISGSPLHF.

V gene TRBV15 combines with J gene TRBJ1-4; TRBD1 agrees at 7 bases. Germline V CDR1 and CDR2: LNHNV, YYDKDF (reference sequence). The CDR3 covers 16 residues. With V trimmed by 1 base and J by 4 bases, 6 bases remained unmatched. The chain's CDR3 is CATSRGTGVRNEKLFF. CDR3 DNA: TGTGCCACCAGCAGAGGGACAGGAGTCCGTAATGAAAAACTGTTTTTT.

The V gene is TRBV2, the J gene TRBJ1-3; weak D call: TRBD1 (5 bases). Germline V lookup: CDR1 SNHLY, CDR2 FYNNEI. The CDR3 spans 15 residues. V gave up 6 bases and J gave up 0 bases, with 12 bases separating them. The CDR3 region has the DNA TGTGCCAGCAGGGACACCGGGAGCTCTGGAAACACCATATATTTT. Protein: CASRDTGSSGNTIYF. The full variable domain, in which reference TRBV2 and TRBJ1-3 provide the parts outside the CDR3, is EPEVTQTPSHQVTQMGQEVILRCVPISNHLYFYWYRQILGQKVEFLVSFYNNEISEKSEIFDDQFSVERPDGSNFTLKIRSTKLEDSAMYFCASRDTGSSGNTIYFGEGSWLTVV.

This clone was recorded once. The chain employs TRBV4-2 and TRBJ1-4; D is undetermined. The ends were cut back, 6 bases at V and 10 bases at J, with 21 bases in the middle. The CDR3 totals 15 residues. The germline gives CDR1 LGHNA, CDR2 YNFKEQ. CDR3 loop: CASRPDEQRGGKLFF. The CDR3 bases are TGTGCCAGCAGGCCTGACGAACAACGCGGTGGAAAACTGTTTTTT.

V is TRBV4-2 and J is TRBJ2-3; D gene ambiguous. Germline CDR1 reads LGHNA; CDR2 reads YNFKEQ. CDR3 length equals 12 residues. Trimming left V 7 bases short and J 9 bases short, with 14 bases between. The CDR3 DNA reads TGTGCCAGCATAAGTGGTTTGGGCACGCAGTATTTT. Its translation is CASISGLGTQYF.

The genes are TRBV6-4 and TRBJ1-3; D is perhaps TRBD1 (6 bases). CDR3 length: 16 residues. V was pared by 0 bases and J by 4 bases, with 13 bases between. The germline CDR1 and CDR2 sequences are MRHNA and SNTAGT. CDR3 nucleotide sequence: TGTGCCAGCAGTGACTCGCGTGGGGGCAGAGGAAACACCATATATTTT. Translated: CASSDSRGGRGNTIYF.

The chain recombines TRBV4-2 with TRBJ2-3; D is uncertain. Trimming took 0 bases from V and 2 from J, leaving 6 bases between them. The germline V gene has CDR1 LGHNA and CDR2 YNFKEQ. The CDR3 covers 14 residues. This chain's CDR3 is CASSQEAVTDTQYF. The CDR3 nucleotides are TGTGCCAGCAGCCAAGAGGCCGTCACAGATACGCAGTATTTT.

The chain recombines TRBV5-1 with TRBJ1-1; tentative D call: TRBD1 (6 bases). Looked up from germline, CDR1 is SGHRS and CDR2 is YFSETQ. This CDR3 is built from 15 residues. The V and J ends lost 0 bases and 3 bases respectively, with 12 bases between them. In DNA form, the CDR3 reads TGCGCCAGCAGCTTGGGGTATACAGGGTACACTGAAGCTTTCTTT. It encodes CASSLGYTGYTEAFF.

The rearrangement joins TRBV28 to TRBJ1-1, with TRBD1 matching over 10 bases. The CDR3 totals 15 residues. Germline V gives CDR1 MDHEN, CDR2 SYDVKM. The ends lost 4 bases at V and 0 bases at J; junction bases unmatched: 2. This CDR3 reads CASSSGTGVNTEAFF. The CDR3 DNA sequence: TGTGCCAGCAGTTCCGGGACAGGGGTGAACACTGAAGCTTTCTTT.

The chain carries TRBV19 and TRBJ1-5; D uncertain. Looked up from germline, CDR1 is LNHDA and CDR2 is SQIVND (reference sequence). Between the trimmed V and J ends, which lost 3 bases and 5 bases, there was a span of 8 bases. The length of the CDR3 is 13 residues. CDR3 DNA sequence: TGTGCCAGTAGTATCCCCCGTTATCAGCCCCAGCATTTT. Its protein is CASSIPRYQPQHF.

The chain is built from TRBV19 and TRBJ1-4; 8 positions match TRBD1. Germline CDR1 LNHDA, CDR2 SQIVND (reference sequence). This CDR3 contains 15 residues. V trimming: 6 bases; J trimming: 6 bases; junction bases outside the gene matches: 9. The CDR3 DNA is TGTGCCAGTAGGGGGACAGGCGGCCAGTATGAAAAACTGTTTTTT. Its protein is CASRGTGGQYEKLFF.

The chain links TRBV9 to TRBJ1-4, with 7 bases identical to TRBD1. V gave up 0 bases and J gave up 8 bases; unmatched junction bases: 7. The CDR3 length is 15 residues. Germline CDR1 and CDR2: SGDLS and YYNGEE. The CDR3 protein is CASSVGQGGGEKLFF. In nucleotides, the CDR3 is TGTGCCAGCAGCGTAGGCCAAGGGGGCGGAGAAAAACTGTTTTTT.

The gene calls are TRBV19 and TRBJ1-6; D is unclear. This CDR3 region has 15 residues. V was pared by 3 bases and J by 7 bases, with 13 bases between. Germline assignment: CDR1 LNHDA and CDR2 SQIVND (reference sequence). The CDR3 DNA follows: TGTGCCAGTAGTATGACTGTGGGAGGGAATTCACCCCTCCACTTT. Protein sequence: CASSMTVGGNSPLHF. Based on the CDR3 plus reference TRBV19 and TRBJ1-6, the full variable domain is DGGITQSPKYLFRKEGQNVTLSCEQNLNHDAMYWYRQDPGQGLRLIYYSQIVNDFQKGDIAEGYSVSREKKESFPLTVTSAQKNPTAFYLCASSMTVGGNSPLHFGNGTRLTVT.

The chain employs TRBV7-9 and TRBJ2-4, with 7 bases aligning to TRBD1. The CDR3 extends over 15 amino acids. Germline V gene data show CDR1 as SEHNR and CDR2 as FQNEAQ (reference sequence). J lost 0 bases, V lost 3 bases, and 2 bases had no gene match. The DNA for the CDR3 is TGTGCCAGCAGCTTGCAGGGGGTAGCCAAAAACATTCAGTACTTC. Protein: CASSLQGVAKNIQYF.

This CDR3 reads CASRKTGLKDGYTF. CDR3 nucleotides: TGTGCCAGCAGGAAGACAGGGCTTAAGGATGGCTACACCTTC. J is TRBJ1-2 and V is TRBV7-9, with 7 bases that match TRBD1. CDR3 length equals 14 residues. V lost 6 bases, J lost 6 bases, and 10 bases stayed unmatched. The V gene's germline CDR1 is SEHNR and CDR2 FQNEAQ (reference sequence).

The gene calls are TRBV10-3 and TRBJ1-2; D is perhaps TRBD1 (5 bases). V lost 7 bases, J lost 7 bases, and 16 bases lay in between. CDR1 is ENHRY, CDR2 SYGVKD, per germline. This CDR3 region has 13 residues. The CDR3 coding sequence is TGTGCCATCACCGAGACGACAGAAAGTGGCTACACCTTC. This codes for CAITETTESGYTF.

V usage is TRBV28 and J usage is TRBJ1-4; D possibly corresponds to TRBD1 (6 bases). Germline lookup yields CDR1 MDHEN and CDR2 SYDVKM. The CDR3 has 16 amino acids. Trimming stripped 4 bases from V and 1 base from J, with 13 bases between. CDR3 DNA sequence: TGTGCCAGCAGTTGGGGGTTAGGGGGAACTAATGAAAAACTGTTTTTT. Protein product: CASSWGLGGTNEKLFF. Complete variable domain (other parts from reference TRBV28 and TRBJ1-4): DVKVTQSSRYLVKRTGEKVFLECVQDMDHENMFWYRQDPGLGLRLIYFSYDVKMKEKGDIPEGYSVSREKKERFSLILESASTNQTSMYLCASSWGLGGTNEKLFFGSGTQLSVL.

As concerns this clone: Other DNA sequences in the sample encode the same CDR3. This rearrangement joins TRBV5-1 to TRBJ1-6, with D unresolved. The CDR3 is 15 amino acids. Looked up from germline, CDR1 is SGHRS and CDR2 is YFSETQ. V was pared by 0 bases and J by 7 bases, with 11 bases between. The CDR3 loop reads CASSLGTGENSPLHF. The CDR3 DNA follows: TGCGCCAGCAGCTTGGGGACGGGAGAAAATTCACCCCTCCACTTT.

The table lists this clone with a count of one. The chain carries TRBV4-1 and TRBJ2-2; TRBD1 aligns across 8 bases. With 1 base clipped from V and 7 bases from J, the junction kept 8 bases outside the gene matches. Germline values: CDR1 MGHRA, CDR2 YSYEKL. This CDR3 has 16 amino acids. The CDR3: CASSQVWQGADGELFF. CDR3 coding DNA: TGCGCCAGCAGCCAAGTGTGGCAGGGGGCAGACGGGGAGCTGTTTTTT.